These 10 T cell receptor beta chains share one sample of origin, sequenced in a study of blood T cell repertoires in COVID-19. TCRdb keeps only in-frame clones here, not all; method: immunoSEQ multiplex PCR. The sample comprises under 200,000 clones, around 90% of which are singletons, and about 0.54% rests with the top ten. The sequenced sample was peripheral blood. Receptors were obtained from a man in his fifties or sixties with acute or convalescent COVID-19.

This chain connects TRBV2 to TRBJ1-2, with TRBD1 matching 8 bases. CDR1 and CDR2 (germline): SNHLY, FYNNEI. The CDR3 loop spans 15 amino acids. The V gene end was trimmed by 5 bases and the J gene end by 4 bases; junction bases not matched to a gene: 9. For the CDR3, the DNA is TGTGCCAGCAGTCGTCGCGGGACAGGATCCTATGGCTACACCTTC. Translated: CASSRRGTGSYGYTF.

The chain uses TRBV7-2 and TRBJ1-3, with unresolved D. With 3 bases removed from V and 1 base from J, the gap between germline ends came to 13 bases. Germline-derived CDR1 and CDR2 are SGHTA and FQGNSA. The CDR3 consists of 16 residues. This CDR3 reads CASSLLLQLSGNTIYF. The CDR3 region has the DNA TGTGCCAGCAGCTTGCTATTACAGTTATCTGGAAACACCATATATTTT.

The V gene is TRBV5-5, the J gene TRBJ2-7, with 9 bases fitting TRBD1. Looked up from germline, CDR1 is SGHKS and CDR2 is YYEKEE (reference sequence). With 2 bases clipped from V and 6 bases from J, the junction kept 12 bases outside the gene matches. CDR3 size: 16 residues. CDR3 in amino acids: CASSFGGTGRNLEQYF. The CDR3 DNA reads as TGTGCCAGCAGCTTCGGGGGGACAGGGAGGAACCTCGAGCAGTACTTC.

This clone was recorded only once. The CDR3 sequence is CATLTDTSETQYF. CDR3 DNA sequence: TGTGCCACCTTAACAGACACTAGCGAGACCCAGTACTTC. The V gene is TRBV10-3, the J gene TRBJ2-5; a weak D match, TRBD2 (6 bases). The germline V gene has CDR1 ENHRY and CDR2 SYGVKD. The CDR3 runs to 13 residues. V lost 10 bases to trimming and J lost 5 bases, with 17 bases between them.

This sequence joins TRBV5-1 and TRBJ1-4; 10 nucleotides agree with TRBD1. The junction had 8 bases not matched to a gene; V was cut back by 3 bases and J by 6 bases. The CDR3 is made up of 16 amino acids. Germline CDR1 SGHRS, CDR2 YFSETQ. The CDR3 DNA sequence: TGCGCCAGCAGCTCGACAGGGGGCCCGCCAGATGAAAAACTGTTTTTT. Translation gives CASSSTGGPPDEKLFF.

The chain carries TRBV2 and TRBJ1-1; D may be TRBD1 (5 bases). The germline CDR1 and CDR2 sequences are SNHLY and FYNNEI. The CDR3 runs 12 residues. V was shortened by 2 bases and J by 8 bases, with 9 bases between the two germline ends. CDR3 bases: TGTGCCAGCAGTGAATGGACAAAAGAAGCTTTCTTT. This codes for CASSEWTKEAFF.

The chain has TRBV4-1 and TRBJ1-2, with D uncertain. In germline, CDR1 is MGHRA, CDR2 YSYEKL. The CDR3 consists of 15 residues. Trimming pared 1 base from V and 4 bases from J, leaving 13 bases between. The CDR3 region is CASSQGQGGPYGYTF. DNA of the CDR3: TGCGCCAGCAGCCAAGGGCAAGGAGGCCCCTATGGCTACACCTTC.

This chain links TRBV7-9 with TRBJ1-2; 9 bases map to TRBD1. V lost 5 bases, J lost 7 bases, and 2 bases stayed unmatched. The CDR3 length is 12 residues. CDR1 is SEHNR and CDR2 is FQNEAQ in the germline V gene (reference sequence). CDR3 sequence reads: CASSRTGVGYTF. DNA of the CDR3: TGTGCCAGCAGCCGGACAGGGGTTGGCTACACCTTC.

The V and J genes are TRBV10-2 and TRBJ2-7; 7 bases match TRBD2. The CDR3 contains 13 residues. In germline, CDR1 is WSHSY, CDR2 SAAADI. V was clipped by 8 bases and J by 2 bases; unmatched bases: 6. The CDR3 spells CASGGGPTYEQYF. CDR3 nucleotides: TGCGCCAGCGGGGGGGGACCGACCTACGAGCAGTACTTC.

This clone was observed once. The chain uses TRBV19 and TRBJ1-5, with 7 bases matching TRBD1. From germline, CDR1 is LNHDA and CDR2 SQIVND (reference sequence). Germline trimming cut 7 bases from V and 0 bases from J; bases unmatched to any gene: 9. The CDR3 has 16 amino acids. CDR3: CASKTRQGDSNQPQHF. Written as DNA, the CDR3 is TGTGCCAGTAAGACCCGCCAGGGGGATAGCAATCAGCCCCAGCATTTT.